This is a list of T cell receptor beta chains from one sample in a study of glioma-infiltrating T cells. A single record per CDR3 protein comes from TCRdb applying MiXCR to the multiplex PCR reads. The table records about 410,000 distinct CDR3 sequences, 35% to 45% of them present only once. Material for sequencing was glioma tissue, nonneoplastic brain tissue, or PBMCs (not recorded which). All receptors come from a human donor with low-grade glioma or glioblastoma, undergoing nonglioma brain surgery, or in good health (not recorded which). Each CDR3 is given with its conserved first and last residue. The D gene is left open where the match is weak. Size is omitted from some rows. Given values are once, few, many or a class for expanded clones.

clone_size: once; v_call: TRBV7-2; d_call: .; j_call: TRBJ2-2; cdr3_nt: TGTGCCAGCAGCTTTGTCAGGGGCAATGTTCGCACCGGGGAGCTGTTTTTT; cdr3_aa: CASSFVRGNVRTGELFF
clone_size: .; v_call: TRBV6-6; d_call: .; j_call: TRBJ2-2; cdr3_nt: TGTGCCAGCAGTTACGGGGGTACCGGGGAGCTGTTTTTT; cdr3_aa: CASSYGGTGELFF
clone_size: few; v_call: TRBV20-1; d_call: .; j_call: TRBJ2-7; cdr3_nt: TGCAGTGCTAGAGATGGGGCTAGCGCGCCCTACGAGCAGTACTTC; cdr3_aa: CSARDGASAPYEQYF
clone_size: .; v_call: TRBV7-8; d_call: .; j_call: TRBJ1-1; cdr3_nt: TGTGCCAGCAGCCTTATGAGAGGGGTAGGGAACACTGAAGCTTTCTTT; cdr3_aa: CASSLMRGVGNTEAFF
clone_size: few; v_call: TRBV18; d_call: TRBD1; j_call: TRBJ1-1; cdr3_nt: TGTGCCAGCTCACGTGAACAGGGGGGAACTGAAGCTTTCTTT; cdr3_aa: CASSREQGGTEAFF
clone_size: .; v_call: TRBV28; d_call: TRBD1; j_call: TRBJ2-7; cdr3_nt: TGTGCCAGCAGTTCCCGGGACAGGGTTGACGATCAGTACTTC; cdr3_aa: CASSSRDRVDDQYF
clone_size: .; v_call: TRBV7-2; d_call: .; j_call: TRBJ1-1; cdr3_nt: TGTGCCAGCAGCTTAGTCGGCAGGGAGAACACTGAAGCTTTCTTT; cdr3_aa: CASSLVGRENTEAFF
clone_size: few; v_call: TRBV4-1; d_call: .; j_call: TRBJ2-2; cdr3_nt: TGCGCCAGCAGCCAAGAACCGAGCTCGAGGATTACCGGGGAGCTGTTTTTT; cdr3_aa: CASSQEPSSRITGELFF
clone_size: few; v_call: TRBV12-3/TRBV12-4; d_call: .; j_call: TRBJ2-5; cdr3_nt: TGTGCCAGCAGTTTAAATGGGCCTCAAGAGACCCAGTACTTC; cdr3_aa: CASSLNGPQETQYF
clone_size: .; v_call: TRBV4-1; d_call: TRBD2; j_call: TRBJ2-1; cdr3_nt: TGCGCCAGCAGCCAACCGACTAGCGGGAGCTACAATGAGCAGTTCTTC; cdr3_aa: CASSQPTSGSYNEQFF
clone_size: few; v_call: TRBV6-2/TRBV6-3; d_call: .; j_call: TRBJ2-2; cdr3_nt: TGTGCCAGCAGTTATTGGTCCGGGGCCGGGGAGCTGTTTTTT; cdr3_aa: CASSYWSGAGELFF
clone_size: .; v_call: TRBV12-3/TRBV12-4; d_call: .; j_call: TRBJ2-1; cdr3_nt: TGTGCCAGCAGTTTAAGTGTGGCCAATGAGCAGTTCTTC; cdr3_aa: CASSLSVANEQFF
clone_size: many; v_call: TRBV28; d_call: .; j_call: TRBJ2-3; cdr3_nt: TGTGCCAGCAGTTTGGGCGGGAATTCTGATACGCAGTATTTT; cdr3_aa: CASSLGGNSDTQYF
clone_size: .; v_call: TRBV19; d_call: .; j_call: TRBJ1-5; cdr3_nt: TGTGCCAGTATCCCGGGGGCCTCTCAGCCCCAGCATTTT; cdr3_aa: CASIPGASQPQHF
clone_size: .; v_call: TRBV4-1; d_call: .; j_call: TRBJ1-3; cdr3_nt: TGCGCCAGCAGCCAAGACGGCTGGCGTGGAAACACCATATATTTT; cdr3_aa: CASSQDGWRGNTIYF
clone_size: once; v_call: TRBV20-1; d_call: .; j_call: TRBJ1-1; cdr3_nt: TGCAGTGCTAGGTGGCTGGGGGCTTTACACGAGGCTTTCTTT; cdr3_aa: CSARWLGALHEAFF
clone_size: .; v_call: TRBV24-1; d_call: .; j_call: TRBJ2-2; cdr3_nt: TGTGCCACCAGAGCAAGTAGCATCGGGGAGCTGTTTTTT; cdr3_aa: CATRASSIGELFF
clone_size: many; v_call: TRBV28; d_call: TRBD1; j_call: TRBJ2-5; cdr3_nt: TGTGCCAGCAGGCAACAAGACAGGGCGACCCAGTACTTC; cdr3_aa: CASRQQDRATQYF
clone_size: many; v_call: TRBV28; d_call: .; j_call: TRBJ1-2; cdr3_nt: TGTGCCAGCAGTTTGCTCCCGGGTAACTATGGCTACACCTTC; cdr3_aa: CASSLLPGNYGYTF
clone_size: .; v_call: TRBV20-1; d_call: TRBD2; j_call: TRBJ2-2; cdr3_nt: TGCAGTGATAGAGCCCCACTAGCGGGAGGGGGGGAGCTGTTTTTT; cdr3_aa: CSDRAPLAGGGELFF
clone_size: many; v_call: TRBV20-1; d_call: .; j_call: TRBJ1-4; cdr3_nt: TGCAGTGCTAGAGTTCGGAGAGGGCGCAATGAAAAACTGTTTTTT; cdr3_aa: CSARVRRGRNEKLFF
clone_size: once; v_call: TRBV7-6; d_call: TRBD1; j_call: TRBJ2-7; cdr3_nt: TGTGCCAGCAGCTTAGCCTTGGGACAGGGAATTTACTACGAGCAGTACTTC; cdr3_aa: CASSLALGQGIYYEQYF
clone_size: .; v_call: TRBV15; d_call: .; j_call: TRBJ2-7; cdr3_nt: TGTGCCACCAGCAGAGATTGGGGCTACGAGCAGTACTTC; cdr3_aa: CATSRDWGYEQYF
clone_size: many; v_call: TRBV20-1; d_call: .; j_call: TRBJ2-1; cdr3_nt: TGCAGTGCTAGAGATAGGACAGATGAGCAGTTCTTC; cdr3_aa: CSARDRTDEQFF
clone_size: few; v_call: TRBV4-3; d_call: .; j_call: TRBJ2-7; cdr3_nt: TGCGCCAGCAGCCAAGTAGCGGCAGGGGTCGAGCAGTACTTC; cdr3_aa: CASSQVAAGVEQYF
clone_size: many; v_call: TRBV25-1; d_call: .; j_call: TRBJ1-6; cdr3_nt: TGTGCCAGCAGCCTGGGGGGGGCACCGAGCTCCTATAATTCACCCCTCCACTTT; cdr3_aa: CASSLGGAPSSYNSPLHF
clone_size: .; v_call: TRBV19; d_call: .; j_call: TRBJ2-1; cdr3_nt: TGTGCCAGTAGTATCTCCGGCAGCAATGAGCAGTTCTTC; cdr3_aa: CASSISGSNEQFF
clone_size: .; v_call: TRBV7-2; d_call: TRBD2; j_call: TRBJ2-3; cdr3_nt: TGTGCCGAATCCCCGGCGGGAGGGCCCACAGATACGCAGTATTTT; cdr3_aa: CAESPAGGPTDTQYF
clone_size: many; v_call: TRBV15; d_call: .; j_call: TRBJ2-7; cdr3_nt: TGTGCCACCAGCAGAGGAGACTGGGACTCCTACGAGCAGTACTTC; cdr3_aa: CATSRGDWDSYEQYF
clone_size: many; v_call: TRBV27; d_call: .; j_call: TRBJ2-1; cdr3_nt: TGTGCCAGCAGTTTATCCTTCGGACTGCCCTACAATGAGCAGTTCTTC; cdr3_aa: CASSLSFGLPYNEQFF
clone_size: .; v_call: TRBV20-1; d_call: .; j_call: TRBJ2-7; cdr3_nt: TGCAGTGCTAGAGATGGGCCCAACTACGAGCAGTACTTC; cdr3_aa: CSARDGPNYEQYF
clone_size: .; v_call: TRBV7-2; d_call: TRBD1; j_call: TRBJ1-2; cdr3_nt: TGTGCCAGCAGCACCCGACAGGGAAGCTATGGCTACACCTTC; cdr3_aa: CASSTRQGSYGYTF
clone_size: .; v_call: TRBV7-9; d_call: .; j_call: TRBJ1-5; cdr3_nt: TGTGCCAGCCGCTCCGCTGGGGATCAGCCCCAGCATTTT; cdr3_aa: CASRSAGDQPQHF
clone_size: .; v_call: TRBV27; d_call: .; j_call: TRBJ1-1; cdr3_nt: TGTGCCAGCAGGCTATCCTGGAACACTGTAGCTTTCTTT; cdr3_aa: CASRLSWNTVAFF
clone_size: .; v_call: TRBV19; d_call: .; j_call: TRBJ2-7; cdr3_nt: TGTGCCAGTAGTCGGTTGCGGAACGGGGGCGAGCAGTACTTC; cdr3_aa: CASSRLRNGGEQYF
clone_size: .; v_call: TRBV7-4; d_call: .; j_call: TRBJ1-5; cdr3_nt: TGTGCCAGCAGCTTAACCGCCGGGGCCAACAATCAGCCCCAGCATTTT; cdr3_aa: CASSLTAGANNQPQHF
clone_size: few; v_call: TRBV7-6; d_call: .; j_call: TRBJ1-2; cdr3_nt: TGTGCCAGCAGCTTAGTCCAGGGAGGTAGTGGGTTCTATGGCTACACCTTC; cdr3_aa: CASSLVQGGSGFYGYTF
clone_size: .; v_call: TRBV27; d_call: .; j_call: TRBJ1-2; cdr3_nt: TGTGCCAGCAGTTTATCGAAGATCAGGACCGGTTCCTATGGCTACACCTTC; cdr3_aa: CASSLSKIRTGSYGYTF
clone_size: few; v_call: TRBV6-1; d_call: .; j_call: TRBJ1-3; cdr3_nt: TGTGCCATCAGTGAGGAGCCCAGGGCTGGAAACACCATATATTTT; cdr3_aa: CAISEEPRAGNTIYF